This T cell receptor (beta chain) was identified during a study of OX40 agonist ivuxolimab in advanced cancers. Study at large: It was permissible to have had prior anti-PD-1, anti-PD-L1 or anti-CTLA-4 therapy, and around 43% had some.

Germline assignment: CDR1 MDHEN and CDR2 SYDVKM. CDR3 length: 16 amino acids. Trimming left V 5 bases short and J 4 bases short, with 20 bases between. Regarding this clone: The antigen is undetermined.

Using immunoSEQ multiplex PCR, the repertoire was profiled, and TCRdb retains in-frame clones only, with some absent. The repertoire holds 37,000 or so clones, about 88% seen once, with approximately 15% in the top ten. Study-level results: Clonal expansion by week 6 occurred in CD4+ and CD8+ blood T cells (at 0.1 to 3.0 mg/kg).

The sequences come from CD4+ or CD8+ T cells sorted from blood, collected in a trial of the OX40 agonist ivuxolimab. This clonotype was obtained from an adult with an advanced solid tumor such as melanoma, head and neck, liver or kidney cancer. V usage is TRBV28 and J usage is TRBJ1-2, with D perhaps TRBD1 (6 bases). CDR3 residues: CASSPARDTGSYGYTF. Here the CDR3 DNA reads TGTGCCAGCAGTCCGGCCAGGGACACGGGTTCCTATGGCTACACCTTC.